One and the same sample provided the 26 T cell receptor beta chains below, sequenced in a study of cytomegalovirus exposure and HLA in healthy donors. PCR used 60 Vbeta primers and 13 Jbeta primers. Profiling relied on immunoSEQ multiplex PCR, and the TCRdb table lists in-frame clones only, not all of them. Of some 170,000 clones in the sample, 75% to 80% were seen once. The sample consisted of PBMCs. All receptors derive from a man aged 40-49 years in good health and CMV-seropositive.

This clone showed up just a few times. CDR3 amino acids: CASSFTVGDTQYF. CDR3 sequence (DNA): TGTGCCAGCAGCTTCACCGTCGGGGATACGCAGTATTTT. The chain employs TRBV11-2 and TRBJ2-3; D call uncertain. CDR1 is SGHAT and CDR2 is FQNNGV in the germline V gene. This CDR3 comprises 13 residues. The V and J ends lost 3 bases and 6 bases respectively, with 10 bases between them.

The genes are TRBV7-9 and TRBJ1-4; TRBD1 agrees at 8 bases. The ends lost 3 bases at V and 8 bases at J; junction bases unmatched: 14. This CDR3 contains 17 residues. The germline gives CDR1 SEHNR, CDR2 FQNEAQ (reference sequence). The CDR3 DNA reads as TGTGCCAGCAGCTTCCGGGACAGGATCTTCCAGGGGGAAAAACTGTTTTTT. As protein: CASSFRDRIFQGEKLFF.

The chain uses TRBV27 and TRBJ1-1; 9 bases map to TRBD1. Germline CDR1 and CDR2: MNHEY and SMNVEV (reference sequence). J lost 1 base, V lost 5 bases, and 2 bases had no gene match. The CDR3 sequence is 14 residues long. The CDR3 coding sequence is TGTGCCAGCAGTACGGGACAGGGGAACACTGAAGCTTTCTTT. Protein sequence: CASSTGQGNTEAFF.

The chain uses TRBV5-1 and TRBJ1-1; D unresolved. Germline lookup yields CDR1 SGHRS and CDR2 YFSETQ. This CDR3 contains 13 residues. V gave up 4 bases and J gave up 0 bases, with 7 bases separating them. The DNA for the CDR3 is TGCGCCAGCAGCCGTACAGTGAACACTGAAGCTTTCTTT. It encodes CASSRTVNTEAFF.

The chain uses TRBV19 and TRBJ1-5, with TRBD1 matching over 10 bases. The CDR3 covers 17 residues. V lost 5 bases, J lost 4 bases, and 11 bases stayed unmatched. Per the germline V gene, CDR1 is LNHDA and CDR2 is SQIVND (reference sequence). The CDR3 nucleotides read TGTGCCAGTAGTCCCCGGGACAGGGGCCTACTGAATCAGCCCCAGCATTTT. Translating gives CASSPRDRGLLNQPQHF.

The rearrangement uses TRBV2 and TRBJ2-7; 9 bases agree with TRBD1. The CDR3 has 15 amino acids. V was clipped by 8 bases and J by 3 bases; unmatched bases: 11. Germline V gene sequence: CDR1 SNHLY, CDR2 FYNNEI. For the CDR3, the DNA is TGTGCCAGCGGGGGAACCGGGACAGGGCACTACGAGCAGTACTTC. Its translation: CASGGTGTGHYEQYF.

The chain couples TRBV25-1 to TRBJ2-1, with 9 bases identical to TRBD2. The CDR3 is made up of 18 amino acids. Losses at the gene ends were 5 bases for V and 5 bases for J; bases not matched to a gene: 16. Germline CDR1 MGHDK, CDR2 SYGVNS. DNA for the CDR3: TGTGCCAGCAGTCTGATCTCTCTAGCGGGAAGACGGGACAATGAGCAGTTCTTC. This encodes CASSLISLAGRRDNEQFF.

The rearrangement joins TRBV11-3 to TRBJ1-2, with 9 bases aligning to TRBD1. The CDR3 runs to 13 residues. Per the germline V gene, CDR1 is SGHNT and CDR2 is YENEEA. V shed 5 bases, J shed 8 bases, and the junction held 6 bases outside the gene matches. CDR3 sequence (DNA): TGTGCCAGCAGCATGGACAGGGGAGGAGGCTACACCTTC. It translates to CASSMDRGGGYTF.

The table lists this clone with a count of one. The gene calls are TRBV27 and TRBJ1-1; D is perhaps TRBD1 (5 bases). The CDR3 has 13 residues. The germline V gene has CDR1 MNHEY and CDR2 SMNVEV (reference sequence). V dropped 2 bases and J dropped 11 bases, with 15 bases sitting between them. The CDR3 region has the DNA TGTGCCAGCAGTTTAGACAGCGACGAAGGGGCTTTCTTT. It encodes CASSLDSDEGAFF.

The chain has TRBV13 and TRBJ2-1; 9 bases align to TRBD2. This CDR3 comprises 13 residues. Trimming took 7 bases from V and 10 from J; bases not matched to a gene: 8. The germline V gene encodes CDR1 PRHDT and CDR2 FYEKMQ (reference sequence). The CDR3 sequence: CASTRGGANEQFF. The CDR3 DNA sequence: TGTGCCAGCACCCGCGGGGGGGCTAACGAGCAGTTCTTC.

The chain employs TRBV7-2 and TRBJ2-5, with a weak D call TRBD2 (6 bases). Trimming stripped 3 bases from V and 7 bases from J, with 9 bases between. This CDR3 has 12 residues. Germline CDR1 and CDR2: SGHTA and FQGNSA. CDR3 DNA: TGTGCCAGCAGCTTCGCCGGGGGGACCCAGTACTTC. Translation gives CASSFAGGTQYF.

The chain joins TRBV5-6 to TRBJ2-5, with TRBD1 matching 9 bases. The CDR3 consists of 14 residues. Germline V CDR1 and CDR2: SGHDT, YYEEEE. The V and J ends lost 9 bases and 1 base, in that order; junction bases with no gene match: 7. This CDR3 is CATTWTGVQETQYF. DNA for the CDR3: TGTGCCACTACATGGACAGGGGTCCAAGAGACCCAGTACTTC.

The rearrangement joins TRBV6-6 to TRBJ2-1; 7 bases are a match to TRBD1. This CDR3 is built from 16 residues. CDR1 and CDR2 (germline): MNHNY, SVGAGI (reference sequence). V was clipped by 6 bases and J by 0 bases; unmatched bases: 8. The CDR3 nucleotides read TGTGCCAGCAGGCGACAGGGCCTTTCCTCCTACAATGAGCAGTTCTTC. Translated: CASRRQGLSSYNEQFF.

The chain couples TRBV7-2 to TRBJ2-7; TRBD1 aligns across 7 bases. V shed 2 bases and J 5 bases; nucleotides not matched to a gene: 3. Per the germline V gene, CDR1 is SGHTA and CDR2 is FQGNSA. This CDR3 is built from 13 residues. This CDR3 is CASSLNRGDEQYF. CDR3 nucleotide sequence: TGTGCCAGCAGCTTAAACAGGGGCGACGAGCAGTACTTC.

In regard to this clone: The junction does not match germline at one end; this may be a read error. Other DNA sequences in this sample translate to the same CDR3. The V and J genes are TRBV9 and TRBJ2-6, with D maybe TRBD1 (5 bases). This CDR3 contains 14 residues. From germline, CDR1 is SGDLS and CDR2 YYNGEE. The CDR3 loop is CASSVGSGANGLTF. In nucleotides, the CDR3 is TGTGCCAGCAGCGTAGGGAGTGGGGCCAACGGCCTGACTTTC.

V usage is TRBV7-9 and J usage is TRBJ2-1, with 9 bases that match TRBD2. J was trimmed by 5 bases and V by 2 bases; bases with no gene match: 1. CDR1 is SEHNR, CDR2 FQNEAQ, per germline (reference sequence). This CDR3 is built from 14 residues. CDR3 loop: CASSLQRGDNEQFF. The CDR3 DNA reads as TGTGCCAGCAGCTTACAGCGGGGGGACAATGAGCAGTTCTTC.

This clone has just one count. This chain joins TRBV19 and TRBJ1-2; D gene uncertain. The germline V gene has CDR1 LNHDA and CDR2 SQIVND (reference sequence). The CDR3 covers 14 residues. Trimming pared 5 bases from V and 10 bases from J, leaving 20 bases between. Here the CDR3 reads CASSRGWIEYAYTF. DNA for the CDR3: TGTGCCAGTAGTCGAGGGTGGATAGAATACGCCTACACCTTC.

CDR3 sequence (DNA): TGTGCCAGCAGCTTGCCGGGGAGGGAGTCCTACGAGCAGTACTTC. This gives the protein CASSLPGRESYEQYF. The J gene is TRBJ2-7, the V gene TRBV5-4; 7 bases agree with TRBD2. The CDR3 runs 15 residues. Germline CDR1 reads SGHNT; CDR2 reads YYREEE (reference sequence). After removal of 1 base from V and 1 base from J, the junction contained 5 bases not matched to a gene.

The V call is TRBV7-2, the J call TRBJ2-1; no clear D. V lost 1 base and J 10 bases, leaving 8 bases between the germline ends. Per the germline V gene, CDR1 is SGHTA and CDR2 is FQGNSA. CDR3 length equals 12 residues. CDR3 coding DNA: TGTGCCAGCAGCTTAGGAACATGGGAGCAGTTCTTC. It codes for CASSLGTWEQFF. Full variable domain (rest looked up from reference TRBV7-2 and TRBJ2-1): GAGVSQSPSNKVTEKGKDVELRCDPISGHTALYWYRQSLGQGLEFLIYFQGNSAPDKSGLPSDRFSAERTGGSVSTLTIQRTQQEDSAVYLCASSLGTWEQFFGPGTRLTVL.

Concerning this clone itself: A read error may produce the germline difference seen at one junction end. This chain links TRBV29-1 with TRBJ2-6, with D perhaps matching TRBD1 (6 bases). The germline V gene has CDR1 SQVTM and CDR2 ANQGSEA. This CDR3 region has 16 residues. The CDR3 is CSASGVRASGANGLTF. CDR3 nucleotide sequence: TGCAGCGCATCAGGGGTCAGGGCTTCTGGGGCCAACGGCCTGACTTTC. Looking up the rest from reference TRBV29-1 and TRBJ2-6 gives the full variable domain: SAVISQKPSRDICQRGTSLTIQCQVDSQVTMMFWYRQQPGQSLTLIATANQGSEATYESGFVIDKFPISRPNLTFSTLTVSNMSPEDSSIYLCSASGVRASGANGLTFGAGSRLTVL.

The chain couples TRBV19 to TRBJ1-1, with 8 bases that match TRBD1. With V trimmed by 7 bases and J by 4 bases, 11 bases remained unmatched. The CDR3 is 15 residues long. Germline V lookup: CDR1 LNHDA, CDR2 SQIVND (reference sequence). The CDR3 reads CASTRTGSYSTEAFF. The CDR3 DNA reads TGTGCCAGTACCAGGACAGGGAGTTACAGCACTGAAGCTTTCTTT. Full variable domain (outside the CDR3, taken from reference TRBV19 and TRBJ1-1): DGGITQSPKYLFRKEGQNVTLSCEQNLNHDAMYWYRQDPGQGLRLIYYSQIVNDFQKGDIAEGYSVSREKKESFPLTVTSAQKNPTAFYLCASTRTGSYSTEAFFGQGTRLTVV.

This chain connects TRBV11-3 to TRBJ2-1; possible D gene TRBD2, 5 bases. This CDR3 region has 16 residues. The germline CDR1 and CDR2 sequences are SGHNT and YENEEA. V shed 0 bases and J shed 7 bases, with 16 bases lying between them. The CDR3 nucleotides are TGTGCCAGCAGCTTAGATGGAGGACTTGTTACAAATGAGCAGTTCTTC. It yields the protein CASSLDGGLVTNEQFF.

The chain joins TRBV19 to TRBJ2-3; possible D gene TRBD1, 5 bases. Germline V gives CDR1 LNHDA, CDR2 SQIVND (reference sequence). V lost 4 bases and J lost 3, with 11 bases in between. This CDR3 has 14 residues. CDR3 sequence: CASSRTGRTDTQYF. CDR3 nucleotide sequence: TGTGCCAGTAGTAGAACAGGAAGGACAGATACGCAGTATTTT. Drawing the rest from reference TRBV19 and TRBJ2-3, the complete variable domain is DGGITQSPKYLFRKEGQNVTLSCEQNLNHDAMYWYRQDPGQGLRLIYYSQIVNDFQKGDIAEGYSVSREKKESFPLTVTSAQKNPTAFYLCASSRTGRTDTQYFGPGTRLTVL.

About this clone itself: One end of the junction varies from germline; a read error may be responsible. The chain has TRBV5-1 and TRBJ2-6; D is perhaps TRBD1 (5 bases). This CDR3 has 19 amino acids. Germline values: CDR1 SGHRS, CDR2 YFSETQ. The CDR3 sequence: CASSLGVPGLGSGANGLTF. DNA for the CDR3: TGCGCCAGCAGCTTAGGGGTCCCAGGTCTAGGCTCTGGGGCCAACGGCCTGACTTTC.

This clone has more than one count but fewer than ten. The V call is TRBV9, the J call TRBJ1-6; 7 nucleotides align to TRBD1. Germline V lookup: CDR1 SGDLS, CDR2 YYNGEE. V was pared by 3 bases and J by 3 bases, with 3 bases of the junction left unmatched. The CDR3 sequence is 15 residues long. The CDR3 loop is CASSGTGLYNSPLHF. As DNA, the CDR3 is TGTGCCAGCAGCGGGACAGGTCTCTATAATTCACCCCTCCACTTT.

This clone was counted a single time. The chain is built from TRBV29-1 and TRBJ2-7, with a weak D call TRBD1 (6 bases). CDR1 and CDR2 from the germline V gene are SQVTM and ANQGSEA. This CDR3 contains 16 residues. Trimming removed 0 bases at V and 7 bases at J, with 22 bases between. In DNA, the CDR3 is TGCAGCGTTGAAGATCCTGGGGGCACCTTCGGTGGAGAGCAGTACTTC. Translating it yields CSVEDPGGTFGGEQYF.